The T cell receptor (beta chain) under discussion was sequenced for a study of cytomegalovirus exposure and HLA in healthy donors. General study results and limits: At a 0.05 false discovery rate, a later analysis found about 17,000 TCR beta sequences to be associated with HLA alleles.

In the case of this clone: Its antigen is as yet unknown.

With 60 Vbeta and 13 Jbeta primers, the PCR was carried out. The table came from immunoSEQ multiplex PCR; TCRdb's copy has only in-frame clones and leaves some out. This sample has some 150,000 clones, with more than 70% found just once. What was sequenced was PBMCs. This clonotype originated in a male donor in good health and CMV-seronegative.

CDR3 loop: CASSLGQENTEAFF. Here the CDR3 DNA reads TGTGCCAGCAGCCTGGGACAGGAGAACACTGAAGCTTTCTTT. This sequence joins TRBV7-2 and TRBJ1-1, with TRBD1 matching 8 bases. The germline CDR1 and CDR2 sequences are SGHTA and FQGNSA. The CDR3 spans 14 residues. V gave up 5 bases and J gave up 1 base; unmatched junction bases: 3. Combining the CDR3 with reference TRBV7-2 and TRBJ1-1 gives the whole variable domain GAGVSQSPSNKVTEKGKDVELRCDPISGHTALYWYRQSLGQGLEFLIYFQGNSAPDKSGLPSDRFSAERTGGSVSTLTIQRTQQEDSAVYLCASSLGQENTEAFFGQGTRLTVV.